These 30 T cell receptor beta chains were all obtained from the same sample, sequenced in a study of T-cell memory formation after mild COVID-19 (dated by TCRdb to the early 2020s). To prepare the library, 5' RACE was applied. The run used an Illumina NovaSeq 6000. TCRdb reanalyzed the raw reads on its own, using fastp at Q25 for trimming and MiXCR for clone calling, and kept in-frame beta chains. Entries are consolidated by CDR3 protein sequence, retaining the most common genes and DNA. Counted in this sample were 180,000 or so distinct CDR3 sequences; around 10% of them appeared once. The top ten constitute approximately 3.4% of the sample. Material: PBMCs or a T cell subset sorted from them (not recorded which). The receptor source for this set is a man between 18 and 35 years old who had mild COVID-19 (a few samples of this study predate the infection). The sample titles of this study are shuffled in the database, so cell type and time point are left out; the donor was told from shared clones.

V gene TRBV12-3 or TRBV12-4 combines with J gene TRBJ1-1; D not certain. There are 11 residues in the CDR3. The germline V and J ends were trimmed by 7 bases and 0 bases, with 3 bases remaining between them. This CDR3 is CASKLNTEAFF. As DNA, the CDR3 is TGTGCCAGCAAACTGAACACTGAAGCTTTCTTT.

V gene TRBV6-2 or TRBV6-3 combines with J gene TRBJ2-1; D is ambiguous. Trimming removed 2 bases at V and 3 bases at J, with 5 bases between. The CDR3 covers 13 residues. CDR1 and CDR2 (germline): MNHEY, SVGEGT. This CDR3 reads CASSYGFYNEQFF. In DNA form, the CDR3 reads TGTGCCAGCAGTTACGGGTTCTACAATGAGCAGTTCTTC.

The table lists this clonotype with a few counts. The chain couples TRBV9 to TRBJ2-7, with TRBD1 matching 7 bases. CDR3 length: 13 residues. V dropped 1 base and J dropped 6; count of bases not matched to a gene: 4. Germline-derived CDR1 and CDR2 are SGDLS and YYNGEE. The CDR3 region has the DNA TGTGCCAGCAGCGTAAGTTGGACAGGCGAGCAGTACGTC. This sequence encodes CASSVSWTGEQYV.

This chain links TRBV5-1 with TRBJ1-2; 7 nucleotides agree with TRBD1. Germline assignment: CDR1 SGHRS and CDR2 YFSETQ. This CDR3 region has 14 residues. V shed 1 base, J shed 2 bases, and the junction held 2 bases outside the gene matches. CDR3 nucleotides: TGCGCCAGCAGCTTGCAACAGGGGAACTATGGCTACACCTTC. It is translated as CASSLQQGNYGYTF.

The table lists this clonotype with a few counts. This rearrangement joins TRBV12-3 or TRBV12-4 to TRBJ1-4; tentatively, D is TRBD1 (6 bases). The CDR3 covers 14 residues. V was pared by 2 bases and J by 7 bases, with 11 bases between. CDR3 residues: CASSLMGAGEKLFF. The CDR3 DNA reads TGTGCCAGCAGTTTAATGGGGGCCGGTGAAAAACTGTTTTTT.

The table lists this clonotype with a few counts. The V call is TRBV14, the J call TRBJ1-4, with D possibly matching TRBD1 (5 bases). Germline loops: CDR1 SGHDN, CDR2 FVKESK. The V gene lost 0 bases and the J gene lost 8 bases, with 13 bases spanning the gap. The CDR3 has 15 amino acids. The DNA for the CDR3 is TGTGCCAGCAGCCAAGAGGACGTATGGGGCGAAAAACTGTTTTTT. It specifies CASSQEDVWGEKLFF.

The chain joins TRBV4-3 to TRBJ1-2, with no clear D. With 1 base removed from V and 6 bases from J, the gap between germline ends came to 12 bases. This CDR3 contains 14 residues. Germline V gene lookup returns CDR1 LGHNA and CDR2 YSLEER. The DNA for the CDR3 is TGCGCCAGCAGCCAAGGCGTAAGGCCTAATGGCTACACCTTC. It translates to CASSQGVRPNGYTF.

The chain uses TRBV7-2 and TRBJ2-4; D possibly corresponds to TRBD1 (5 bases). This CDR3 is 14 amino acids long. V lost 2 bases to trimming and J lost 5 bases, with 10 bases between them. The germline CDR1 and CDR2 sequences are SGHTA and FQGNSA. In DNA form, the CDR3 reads TGTGCCAGCAGCTTAAGCAGGGCCCAAAACATTCAGTACTTC. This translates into CASSLSRAQNIQYF.

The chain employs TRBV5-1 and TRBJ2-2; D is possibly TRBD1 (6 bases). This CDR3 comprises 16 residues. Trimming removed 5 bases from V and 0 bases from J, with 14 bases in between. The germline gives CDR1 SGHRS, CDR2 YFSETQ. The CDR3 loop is CASSGPGQSNTGELFF. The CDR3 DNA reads TGCGCCAGCAGTGGACCGGGACAATCGAACACCGGGGAGCTGTTTTTT.

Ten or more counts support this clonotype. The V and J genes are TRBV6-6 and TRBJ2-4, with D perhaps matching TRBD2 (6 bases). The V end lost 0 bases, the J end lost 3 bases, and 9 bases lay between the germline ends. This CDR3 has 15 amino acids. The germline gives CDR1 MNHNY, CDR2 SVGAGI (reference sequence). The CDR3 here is CASSYSRGVKNIQYF. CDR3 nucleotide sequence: TGTGCCAGCAGTTACTCGCGGGGTGTCAAAAACATTCAGTACTTC.

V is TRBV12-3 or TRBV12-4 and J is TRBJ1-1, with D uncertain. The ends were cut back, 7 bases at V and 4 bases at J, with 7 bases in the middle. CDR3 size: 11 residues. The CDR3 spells CASMASTEAFF. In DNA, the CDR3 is TGTGCCAGCATGGCAAGCACTGAAGCTTTCTTT.

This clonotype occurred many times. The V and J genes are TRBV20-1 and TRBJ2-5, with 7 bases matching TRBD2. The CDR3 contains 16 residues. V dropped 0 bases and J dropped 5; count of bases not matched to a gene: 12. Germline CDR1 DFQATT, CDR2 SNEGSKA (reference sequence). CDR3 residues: CSARDRSPAGDETQYF. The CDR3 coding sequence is TGCAGTGCTAGAGATCGGTCCCCGGCGGGGGACGAGACCCAGTACTTC.

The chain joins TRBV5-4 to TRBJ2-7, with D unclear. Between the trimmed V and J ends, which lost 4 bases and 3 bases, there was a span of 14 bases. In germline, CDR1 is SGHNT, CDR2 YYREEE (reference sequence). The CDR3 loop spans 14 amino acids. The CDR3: CASSRRPGHYEQYV. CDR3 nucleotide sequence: TGTGCCAGCAGCCGCCGACCTGGTCACTACGAGCAGTACGTC.

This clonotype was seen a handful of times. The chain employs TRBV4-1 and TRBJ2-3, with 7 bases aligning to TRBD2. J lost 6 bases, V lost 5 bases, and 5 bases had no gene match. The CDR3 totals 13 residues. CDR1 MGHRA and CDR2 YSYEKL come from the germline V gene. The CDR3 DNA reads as TGCGCCAGCAGCAAGTGGGACTACGATACGCAGTATTTT. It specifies CASSKWDYDTQYF.

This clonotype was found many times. CDR3 bases: TGTGCCAGCAGCTATACAGGGGCTGGAAACACCATATATTTT. It codes for CASSYTGAGNTIYF. This chain uses TRBV7-9 with TRBJ1-3, with TRBD1 matching over 7 bases. Unmatched junction bases numbered 2, after V lost 4 bases and J lost 2 bases. Looked up from germline, CDR1 is SEHNR and CDR2 is FQNEAQ (reference sequence). The CDR3 extends over 14 amino acids.

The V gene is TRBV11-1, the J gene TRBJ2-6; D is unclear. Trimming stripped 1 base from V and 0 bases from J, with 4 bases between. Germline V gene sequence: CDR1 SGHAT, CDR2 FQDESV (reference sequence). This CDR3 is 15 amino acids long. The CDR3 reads CASSLDLSGANVLTF. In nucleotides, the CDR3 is TGTGCCAGCAGCTTAGACCTCTCTGGGGCCAACGTCCTGACTTTC.

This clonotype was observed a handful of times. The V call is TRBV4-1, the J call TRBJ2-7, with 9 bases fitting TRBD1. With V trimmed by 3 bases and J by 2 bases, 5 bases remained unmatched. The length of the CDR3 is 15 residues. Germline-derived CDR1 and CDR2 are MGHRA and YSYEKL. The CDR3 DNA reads TGCGCCAGCAGCCACGGGACAGGGAGCCCCTACGAGCAGTACTTC. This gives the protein CASSHGTGSPYEQYF.

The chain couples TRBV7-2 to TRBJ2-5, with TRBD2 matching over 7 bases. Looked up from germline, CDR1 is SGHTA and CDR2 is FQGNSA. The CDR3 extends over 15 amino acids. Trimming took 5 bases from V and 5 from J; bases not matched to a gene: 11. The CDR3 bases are TGTGCCAGCAGCAGCGCTCCCGGGGGAGGGGAGACCCAGTACTTC. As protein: CASSSAPGGGETQYF.

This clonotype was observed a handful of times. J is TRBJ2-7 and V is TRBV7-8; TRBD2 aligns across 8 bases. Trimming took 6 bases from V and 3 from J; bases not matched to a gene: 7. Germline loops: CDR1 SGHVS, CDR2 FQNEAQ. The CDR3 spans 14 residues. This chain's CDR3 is CASSWTGTSYEQYF. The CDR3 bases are TGTGCCAGCAGTTGGACCGGGACTAGCTACGAGCAGTACTTC.

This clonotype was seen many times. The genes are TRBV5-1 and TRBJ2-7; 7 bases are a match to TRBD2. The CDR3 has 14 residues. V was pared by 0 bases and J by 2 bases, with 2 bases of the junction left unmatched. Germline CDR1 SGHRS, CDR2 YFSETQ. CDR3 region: CASSLETSPYEQYF. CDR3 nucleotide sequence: TGCGCCAGCAGCTTGGAGACTAGCCCCTACGAGCAGTACTTC.

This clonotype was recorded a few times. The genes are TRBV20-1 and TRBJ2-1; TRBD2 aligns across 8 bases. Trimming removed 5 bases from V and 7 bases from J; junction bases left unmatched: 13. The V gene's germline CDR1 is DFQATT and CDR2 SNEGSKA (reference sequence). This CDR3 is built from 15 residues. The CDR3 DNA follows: TGCAGTGCTTCCCGAACGGGGGGGTTGAGGAATGAGCAGTTCTTC. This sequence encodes CSASRTGGLRNEQFF.

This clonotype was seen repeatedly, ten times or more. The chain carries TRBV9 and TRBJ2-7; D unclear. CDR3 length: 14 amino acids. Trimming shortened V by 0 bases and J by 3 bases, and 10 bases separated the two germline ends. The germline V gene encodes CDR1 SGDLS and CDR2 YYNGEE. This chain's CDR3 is CASSVAGRDYEQYF. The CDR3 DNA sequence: TGTGCCAGCAGCGTAGCCGGTCGAGACTACGAGCAGTACTTC.

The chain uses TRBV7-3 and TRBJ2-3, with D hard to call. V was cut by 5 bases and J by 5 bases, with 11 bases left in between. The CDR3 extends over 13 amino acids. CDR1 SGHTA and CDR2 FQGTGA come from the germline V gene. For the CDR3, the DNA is TGTGCCAGCAGCCCCTCGACTGGAGATACGCAGTATTTT. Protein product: CASSPSTGDTQYF.

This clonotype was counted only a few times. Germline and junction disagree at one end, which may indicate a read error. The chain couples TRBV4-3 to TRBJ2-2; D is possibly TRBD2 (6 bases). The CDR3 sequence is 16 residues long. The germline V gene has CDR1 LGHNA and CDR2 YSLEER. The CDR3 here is CASRQVRGGDTGELFF. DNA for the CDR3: TGCGCCAGCAGACAAGTGCGGGGCGGGGACACCGGGGAGCTGTTTTTT.

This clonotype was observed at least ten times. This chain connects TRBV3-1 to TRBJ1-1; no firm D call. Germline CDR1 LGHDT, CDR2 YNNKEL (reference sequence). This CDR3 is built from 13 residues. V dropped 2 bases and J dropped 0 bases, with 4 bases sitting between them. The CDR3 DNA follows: TGTGCCAGCAGCCAAAGGGTGAACACTGAAGCTTTCTTT. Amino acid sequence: CASSQRVNTEAFF. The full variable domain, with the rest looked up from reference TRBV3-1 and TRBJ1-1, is DTAVSQTPKYLVTQMGNDKSIKCEQNLGHDTMYWYKQDSKKFLKIMFSYNNKELIINETVPNRFSPKSPDKAHLNLHINSLELGDSAVYFCASSQRVNTEAFFGQGTRLTVV.

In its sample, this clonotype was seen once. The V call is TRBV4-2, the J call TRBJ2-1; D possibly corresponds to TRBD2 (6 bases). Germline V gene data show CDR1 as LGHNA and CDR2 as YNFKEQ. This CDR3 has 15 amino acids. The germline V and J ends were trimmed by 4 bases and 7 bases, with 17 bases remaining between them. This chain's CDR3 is CASSPSGTFGNEQFF. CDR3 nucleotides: TGTGCCAGCAGCCCCTCCGGGACTTTCGGGAATGAGCAGTTCTTC.

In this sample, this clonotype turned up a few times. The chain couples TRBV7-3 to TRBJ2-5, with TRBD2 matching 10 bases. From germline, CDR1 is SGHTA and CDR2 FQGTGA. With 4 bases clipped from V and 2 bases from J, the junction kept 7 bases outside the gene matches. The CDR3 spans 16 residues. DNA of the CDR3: TGTGCCAGCAGCTCCGAGCGGGGGGGAAGACAAGAGACCCAGTACTTC. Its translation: CASSSERGGRQETQYF.

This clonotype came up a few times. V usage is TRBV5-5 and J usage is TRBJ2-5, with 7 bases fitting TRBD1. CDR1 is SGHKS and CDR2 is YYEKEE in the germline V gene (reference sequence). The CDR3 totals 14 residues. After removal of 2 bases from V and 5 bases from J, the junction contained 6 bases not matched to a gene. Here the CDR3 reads CASSFRDSYETQYF. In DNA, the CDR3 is TGTGCCAGCAGCTTCCGGGACAGTTACGAGACCCAGTACTTC.

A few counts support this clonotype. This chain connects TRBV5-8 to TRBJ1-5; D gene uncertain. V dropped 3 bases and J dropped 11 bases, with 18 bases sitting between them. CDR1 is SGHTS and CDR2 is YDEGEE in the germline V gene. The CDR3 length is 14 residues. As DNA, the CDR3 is TGTGCCAGCAGCTCGGGCAGGAGCTGGGAAGCCCAGCATTTT. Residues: CASSSGRSWEAQHF.

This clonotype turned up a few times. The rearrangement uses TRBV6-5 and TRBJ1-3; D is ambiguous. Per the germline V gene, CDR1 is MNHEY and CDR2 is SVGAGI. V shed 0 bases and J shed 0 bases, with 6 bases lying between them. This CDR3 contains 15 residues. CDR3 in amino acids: CASSYSRSSGNTIYF. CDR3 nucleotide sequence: TGTGCCAGCAGTTACTCGAGGAGCTCTGGAAACACCATATATTTT.